This is a list of T cell receptor beta chains from one sample in a study of glioma-infiltrating T cells after dendritic cell vaccination. Generated by immunoSEQ multiplex PCR, the TCRdb table keeps only in-frame clones and is missing some. The sample includes roughly 70,000 clones, roughly 87% of them seen just once. The sample consisted of blood, taken before dendritic cell vaccination. Source of these receptors: a human donor with glioblastoma. CDR3s include the opening cysteine and the closing phenylalanine or tryptophan. The D gene is left open where the match is weak. Rows give clone size only sometimes, using once, few, many, or a class for an expanded clone.

TRBV30	TRBJ1-2	TRBD1	NA	TGTGCCTGGGTAGGATCCGGGACAGGGGGCAGAGGCTACACCTTC	CAWVGSGTGGRGYTF
TRBV11-3	TRBJ2-7	NA	once	TGTGCCAGCAGCATCCAGGGCAGCGAGCAGTACTTC	CASSIQGSEQYF
TRBV6-1	TRBJ1-5	TRBD1	few	TGTGCCAGCAGTGACCTTGCAGGACAGGGTAATCAGCCCCAGCATTTT	CASSDLAGQGNQPQHF
TRBV6-5	TRBJ2-3	TRBD1	NA	TGTGCCAGCACCAGGGGGCGCTTAAGCACAGATACGCAGTATTTT	CASTRGRLSTDTQYF
TRBV19	TRBJ2-1	NA	NA	TGTGCCAGTAGTAGGGCCAGTGTGTACAATGAGCAGTTCTTC	CASSRASVYNEQFF
TRBV12-5	TRBJ2-7	NA	NA	TGTGCTAGTGGCGAGGGAGTGTACGAGCAGTACTTC	CASGEGVYEQYF
TRBV7-9	TRBJ2-2	NA	NA	TGTGCCAGCAGCTCGGGTGTAAACACCGGGGAGCTGTTTTTT	CASSSGVNTGELFF
TRBV27	TRBJ1-1	NA	NA	TGTGCCAGCAGTTTAAATGGAGGCGGAGACACTGAAGCTTTCTTT	CASSLNGGGDTEAFF
TRBV10-3	TRBJ1-2	TRBD1	NA	TGTGCCATCAGTGAGTCGAGACAGGGTTACGGCTACACCTTC	CAISESRQGYGYTF
TRBV6-1	TRBJ2-7	NA	NA	TGTGCCAGCAGCAGGGGAGGGGGAACCTACGAGCAGTACTTC	CASSRGGGTYEQYF
TRBV5-1	TRBJ1-2	NA	few	TGCGCCAGCAGCTTGGTTGGGAGCCAATATAACCTGCAAGTCAACTATGGCTACACCTTC	CASSLVGSQYNLQVNYGYTF
TRBV10-3	TRBJ1-1	NA	NA	TGTGCCATCAGTGTTCGGGACACTGAAGCTTTCTTT	CAISVRDTEAFF
TRBV11-2	TRBJ2-2	TRBD2	NA	TGTGCCAGCAGCCTTCGAAGGACTAGCGGCACGAACACCGGGGAGCTGTTTTTT	CASSLRRTSGTNTGELFF
TRBV2	TRBJ2-5	TRBD1	NA	TGTGCCAGCAGTGCGACAGGGTGGCGAGAGACCCAGTACTTC	CASSATGWRETQYF
TRBV19	TRBJ1-5	TRBD1	NA	TGTGCCACCCAAAACAGGGGCGGATGGGCTAGCAATCAGCCCCAGCATTTT	CATQNRGGWASNQPQHF
TRBV9	TRBJ2-1	NA	NA	TGTGCCAGCAGCGTAGACCCCGGGGTAGCCTCCTACAATGAGCAGTTCTTC	CASSVDPGVASYNEQFF
TRBV6-5	TRBJ2-3	NA	NA	TGTGCCAGCAGGAGAGAGCGGGGCACAGATACGCAGTATTTT	CASRRERGTDTQYF
TRBV30	TRBJ1-5	NA	NA	TGTGCCTGGAGTCTTCAGGGCAACCAGCCCCAGCATTTT	CAWSLQGNQPQHF
TRBV6-1	TRBJ2-7	TRBD1	NA	TGTGCCAGCAGTACTGACAGGGGGTTTGGTGACGAGCAGTACTTC	CASSTDRGFGDEQYF
TRBV7-9	TRBJ2-5	NA	NA	TGTGCCATACCGGACACCCAAGAGACCCAGTACTTC	CAIPDTQETQYF
TRBV5-1	TRBJ2-3	TRBD2	NA	TGCGCCAGCAACCCCGGGACTAGCGGGGTTAGCACAGATACGCAGTATTTT	CASNPGTSGVSTDTQYF
TRBV27	TRBJ1-2	NA	NA	TGTGCCAGCACCCCCTTGGGGGGAAGTAACTATGGCTACACCTTC	CASTPLGGSNYGYTF
TRBV19	TRBJ1-1	NA	NA	TGTGCCAGTAGTATAGGCCACATGAACACTGAAGCTTTCTTT	CASSIGHMNTEAFF
TRBV2	TRBJ1-5	TRBD1	NA	TGTGCCACATCACCGGGACAGCGCAATCAGCCCCAGCATTTT	CATSPGQRNQPQHF
TRBV6-6	TRBJ2-3	TRBD2	NA	TGTGCCAGCAGGGACGGACTAGCGGGGCGGGCAGATACGCAGTATTTT	CASRDGLAGRADTQYF
TRBV5-4	TRBJ2-5	TRBD2	NA	TGTGCCAGCAGTCCCCCGGGACTAGGGAAAGAGACCCAGTACTTC	CASSPPGLGKETQYF